This T cell receptor beta chain emerged from a study of blood T cell repertoires in COVID-19. About the research overall: The cDNA or gDNA used as material had been derived from T cells, B-cell-depleted T cells, or PBMCs.

Per the authors' pipeline: From reference gene primer amplification, estimates of nucleated cell counts were derived. The method was immunoSEQ multiplex PCR; TCRdb's version includes in-frame clones alone and lacks a portion of them. That table furnishes V, J and clone size, whereas the DNA furnished D and trimming. The sample includes 150,000 to 200,000 clones, roughly 86% seen only once; the top ten take around 3.3%. Germline V gene sequence: CDR1 MNHNS, CDR2 SASEGT. This CDR3 is 13 amino acids long. V lost 1 base to trimming and J lost 4 bases, with 7 bases between them. The origin of this receptor is a man between 70 and 80 years old with acute or convalescent COVID-19. V gene TRBV6-1 combines with J gene TRBJ1-2; unclear D gene. Sequenced: peripheral blood. The CDR3: CASSEGGFYGYTF. The CDR3 DNA reads as TGTGCCAGCAGTGAAGGAGGCTTCTATGGCTACACCTTC.